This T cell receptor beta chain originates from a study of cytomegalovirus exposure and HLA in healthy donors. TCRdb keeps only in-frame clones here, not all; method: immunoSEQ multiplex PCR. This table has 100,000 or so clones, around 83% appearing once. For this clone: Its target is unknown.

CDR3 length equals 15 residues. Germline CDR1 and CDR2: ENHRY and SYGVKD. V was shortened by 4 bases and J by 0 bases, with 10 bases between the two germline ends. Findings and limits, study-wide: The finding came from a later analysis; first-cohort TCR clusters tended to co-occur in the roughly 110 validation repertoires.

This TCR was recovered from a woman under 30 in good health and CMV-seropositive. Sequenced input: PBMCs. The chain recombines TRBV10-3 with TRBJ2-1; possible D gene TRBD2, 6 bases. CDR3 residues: CAISGGDFSYNEQFF. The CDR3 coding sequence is TGTGCCATCAGTGGGGGGGACTTCTCCTACAATGAGCAGTTCTTC.